The subject of this entry is one T cell receptor (beta chain). Its target is unknown. These data are taken from a study of T cells in Graves' hyperthyroidism and ophthalmopathy. Study-level results: Most thyroid clonotypes expanded above 0.001 appeared in blood too.

V was clipped by 6 bases and J by 8 bases, with 16 bases between them. CDR1 MNHEY and CDR2 SMNVEV come from the germline V gene (reference sequence). This CDR3 has 13 residues. Exclusion of a patient resulted from uncontrolled infection, other autoimmune disease, pregnancy or lactation. Clinicians diagnosed patients from clinical symptoms, serum thyroxine and TRAb, thyroid ultrasound and orbital computed tomography. Around 10 ml fresh peripheral blood yielded the PBMCs. RNA transcripts served as the template for amplifying TCR beta CDR3 regions. First-round RT-PCR targeting the TCR CDR3 was performed with the HTBI primer set. TCRdb analysed the multiplex PCR reads with MiXCR anew, one entry per CDR3 protein. Of 450,000 to 600,000 distinct CDR3 sequences listed, 15% to 20% are singletons.

The sample comprised blood. J is TRBJ1-2 and V is TRBV27; D possibly corresponds to TRBD1 (5 bases). The TCR was taken from a man in his forties or fifties with Graves' ophthalmopathy. Here the CDR3 reads CASSLSGREGYTF. The CDR3 bases are TGTGCCAGCAGCCTATCAGGGAGGGAGGGCTACACCTTC.